Below are 6 T cell receptor beta chains sequenced from a single sample in a study of CXCR3-negative and CXCR3-positive naive CD8 T cells. Study results and limitations: CXCR3-positive naive cells had TRB CDR3s that were more hydrophobic than CXCR3-negative naive cells had.

cDNA libraries for TRB were generated by 5' RACE incorporating UMI labels. TCRdb re-called the 5' RACE reads and shows each CDR3 protein once, DNA omitted. The sample table sets out under 150,000 distinct CDR3 sequences. Antigens of these TCRs are unknown. Sequenced input: naive CXCR3+ CD8+ T cells from blood. The subset is: CD45RO-CCR7+CD27+CD95- naive CD8+ T cells expressing CXCR3 (TNR3+). Receptors originate from a human donor in good health. Some clones in this sample may be carry-over from other donors' samples.

The chain carries TRBV12-3 or TRBV12-4 and TRBJ1-2; the TRBD1 assignment by TCRdb is unverifiable without DNA. The length of the CDR3 is 16 residues. The CDR3 spells CASSLEDRGWNYGYTF.

This chain connects TRBV20-1 to TRBJ2-7; TCRdb names TRBD1, which stays unverified in the absence of DNA. CDR1 is DFQATT, CDR2 SNEGSKA, per germline (reference sequence). There are 17 residues in the CDR3. CDR3 in amino acids: CSARDTIAGTDLYEQYF.

The chain recombines TRBV5-5 with TRBJ2-7. CDR1 and CDR2 from the germline V gene are SGHKS and YYEKEE (reference sequence). This CDR3 has 15 residues. The chain's CDR3 is CASSENARIGHEQYF.

Here the CDR3 reads CASSSGGTEAFF. The gene calls are TRBV6-5 and TRBJ1-1; as DNA is missing, the TRBD1 call by TCRdb cannot be tested. The germline V gene has CDR1 MNHEY and CDR2 SVGAGI. The CDR3 length is 12 residues.

This chain links TRBV7-9 with TRBJ1-2. The CDR3 contains 16 residues. Germline loops: CDR1 SEHNR, CDR2 FQNEAQ (reference sequence). Here the CDR3 reads CASSLGEAAFGYGYTF. The whole variable domain, remainder taken from reference TRBV7-9 and TRBJ1-2, is DTGVSQNPRHKITKRGQNVTFRCDPISEHNRLYWYRQTLGQGPEFLTYFQNEAQLEKSRLLSDRFSAERPKGSFSTLEIQRTEQGDSAMYLCASSLGEAAFGYGYTFGSGTRLTVV.

This chain uses TRBV4-3 with TRBJ1-3. The CDR3 length is 16 residues. Looked up from germline, CDR1 is LGHNA and CDR2 is YSLEER. This CDR3 reads CASRPPRERGGNTIYF.